This T cell receptor beta chain was sequenced in a study of blood T cell repertoires in COVID-19. Study at large: Acute-phase and convalescent COVID-19 samples originated in the United States, Italy and Spain. Sources were T cells, B-cell-depleted T cells, or PBMCs; the material itself was cDNA or gDNA.

Original analysis: Cell counts per sample came from amplifying reference gene primers. Profiled with immunoSEQ multiplex PCR; TCRdb holds only in-frame clones, not every one. V, J and clone size reflect that table, while D and trimming were determined from the DNA. This table has about 99,000 clones, less than 90% appearing once. This clone was detected once. What was sequenced was peripheral blood. The TCR comes from a man in his sixties or seventies with active or convalescent COVID-19.

DNA of the CDR3: TGTGCCAGCAGCCCCGGGACAGGGGGGGGTGAAAAACTGTTTTTT. Protein: CASSPGTGGGEKLFF. V gene TRBV9 combines with J gene TRBJ1-4; 11 nucleotides agree with TRBD1. CDR1 and CDR2 from the germline V gene are SGDLS and YYNGEE. The CDR3 runs 15 residues. The junction had 6 bases not matched to a gene; V was cut back by 4 bases and J by 7 bases.